This passage covers 9 T cell receptor beta chains from one sample sequenced in a study of OX40 agonist ivuxolimab in advanced cancers. This table comes from immunoSEQ multiplex PCR, and its TCRdb copy is limited to in-frame clones, with some not included. The table records tens of thousands of clones, approximately 93% of them present only once. The source material was CD4+ or CD8+ T cells sorted from blood, sampled in a trial of the OX40 agonist ivuxolimab. These receptors were taken from an adult with an advanced solid tumor such as melanoma, head and neck, liver or kidney cancer.

The chain couples TRBV4-1 to TRBJ2-1, with a weak D call TRBD2 (6 bases). The CDR3 contains 16 residues. V was shortened by 0 bases and J by 5 bases, with 14 bases between the two germline ends. In germline, CDR1 is MGHRA, CDR2 YSYEKL. The CDR3 here is CASSQDDYAGNNEQFF. The CDR3 DNA sequence: TGCGCCAGCAGCCAAGACGATTATGCGGGAAACAATGAGCAGTTCTTC.

The rearrangement links TRBV9 to TRBJ2-1, with 7 bases aligning to TRBD2. CDR3 size: 15 residues. The J segment lost 0 bases and the V segment lost 3 bases, leaving 3 bases of the junction unmatched. Germline V lookup: CDR1 SGDLS, CDR2 YYNGEE. The DNA for the CDR3 is TGTGCCAGCAGCGAAAGCGGGGACTCCTACAATGAGCAGTTCTTC. This gives the protein CASSESGDSYNEQFF.

This chain joins TRBV28 and TRBJ2-1; D is ambiguous. V was clipped by 5 bases and J by 4 bases, with 18 bases between them. The CDR3 runs 16 residues. Germline V gene data show CDR1 as MDHEN and CDR2 as SYDVKM. CDR3 in DNA: TGTGCCAGCAGTCCTATCTTGGCGCCAACTTACAATGAGCAGTTCTTC. This sequence encodes CASSPILAPTYNEQFF.

This chain uses TRBV19 with TRBJ1-4; D remains unclear. Trimming left V 4 bases short and J 0 bases short, with 12 bases between. The CDR3 has 16 amino acids. Germline V gene lookup returns CDR1 LNHDA and CDR2 SQIVND (reference sequence). The CDR3 DNA reads as TGTGCCAGTAGTAAACGGACGGATGCAACTAATGAAAAACTGTTTTTT. Translating gives CASSKRTDATNEKLFF.

The chain links TRBV4-3 to TRBJ2-3, with D maybe TRBD2 (5 bases). The germline CDR1 and CDR2 sequences are LGHNA and YSLEER. V was pared by 2 bases and J by 0 bases, with 18 bases between. The CDR3 has 18 residues. Here the CDR3 DNA reads TGCGCCAGCAGCCAACACCCGCATCCTGGACTTAGCACAGATACGCAGTATTTT. Protein product: CASSQHPHPGLSTDTQYF.

This chain joins TRBV28 and TRBJ2-5; D assignment may be TRBD1 or TRBD2 (5 bases each). V lost 8 bases and J lost 5, with 18 bases in between. The germline V gene encodes CDR1 MDHEN and CDR2 SYDVKM. The CDR3 spans 14 residues. As DNA, the CDR3 is TGTGCCAGCGCGACCTTTGAGGGGCGGGAGACCCAGTACTTC. Amino acid sequence: CASATFEGRETQYF.

This chain connects TRBV27 to TRBJ1-1; 7 nucleotides align to TRBD1. Trimming removed 7 bases from V and 1 base from J; junction bases left unmatched: 9. Germline assignment: CDR1 MNHEY and CDR2 SMNVEV (reference sequence). This CDR3 contains 15 residues. The CDR3 region is CASTLDRFANTEAFF. Written as DNA, the CDR3 is TGTGCCAGCACTTTGGACAGGTTTGCGAACACTGAAGCTTTCTTT.

CDR3 sequence reads: CASSLGTSGTHGELFF. DNA for the CDR3: TGCGCCAGCAGCCTCGGGACTAGCGGGACCCACGGGGAGCTGTTTTTT. V gene TRBV4-3 combines with J gene TRBJ2-2, with 13 bases that match TRBD2. J gave up 7 bases and V 4 bases, and 6 bases lay outside the gene matches. The CDR3 contains 16 residues. Germline lookup yields CDR1 LGHNA and CDR2 YSLEER.

CDR3 coding DNA: TGTGCCAGCAGCTTAGTGGCCAGGAGCATTTACAATGAGCAGTTCTTC. Translated, it gives CASSLVARSIYNEQFF. The chain uses TRBV11-2 and TRBJ2-1; D is unresolved. From germline, CDR1 is SGHAT and CDR2 FQNNGV. The CDR3 is made up of 16 amino acids. V lost 1 base and J 4 bases, leaving 14 bases between the germline ends. Full variable domain (missing parts from reference TRBV11-2 and TRBJ2-1): EAGVAQSPRYKIIEKRQSVAFWCNPISGHATLYWYQQILGQGPKLLIQFQNNGVVDDSQLPKDRFSAERLKGVDSTLKIQPAKLEDSAVYLCASSLVARSIYNEQFFGPGTRLTVL.